Here is one TCR beta chain with its context. The assay was immunoSEQ multiplex PCR, and TCRdb's table has in-frame clones only and misses some. The table has 450,000 or so clones, 70% to 90% seen once. Seattle participants joined during active infection and were tracked over time. These data originate in a study of blood T cell repertoires in COVID-19. Study-level background: From the United States, Italy and Spain came samples of acute and convalescent COVID-19. Sources were T cells, B-cell-depleted T cells, or PBMCs; the material itself was cDNA or gDNA.

The CDR3 is 14 amino acids. V was clipped by 4 bases and J by 8 bases, with 18 bases between them. Germline V gene sequence: CDR1 SGHRS, CDR2 YFSETQ. The origin of this receptor is a man between 18 and 35 years old with COVID-19, enrolled during active disease. Source material: peripheral blood. The chain has TRBV5-1 and TRBJ1-2; D is perhaps TRBD1 (6 bases). DNA of the CDR3: TGCGCCAGCAGCCCAGCGCCGAACAGGGAGGGCTACACCTTC. Its translation is CASSPAPNREGYTF.